Listed here are 24 T cell receptor beta chains from one sample, sequenced in a study of Tregs in tolerant kidney transplant recipients. These receptors have no known antigen. Generated by immunoSEQ multiplex PCR, the TCRdb table keeps only in-frame clones and is missing some. This table holds just under 45,000 clones, nearly 97% found once. The source material was Tregs from blood cultured with allogeneic cells. The source of these receptors is a human donor in good health.

This chain joins TRBV4-1 and TRBJ2-6, with TRBD2 matching over 7 bases. This CDR3 is built from 17 residues. CDR1 and CDR2 from the germline V gene are MGHRA and YSYEKL. Losses at the gene ends were 0 bases for V and 4 bases for J; bases not matched to a gene: 6. This CDR3 reads CASSQEGEGSGANVLTF. The CDR3 DNA follows: TGCGCCAGCAGCCAAGAGGGGGAGGGGTCCGGGGCCAACGTCCTGACTTTC.

The chain uses TRBV2 and TRBJ1-2, with TRBD1 matching 7 bases. There are 13 residues in the CDR3. Germline lookup yields CDR1 SNHLY and CDR2 FYNNEI. J gave up 3 bases and V 4 bases, and 2 bases lay outside the gene matches. The CDR3 here is CASSGGQDYGYTF. CDR3 bases: TGTGCCAGCAGTGGAGGACAGGACTATGGCTACACCTTC.

The gene calls are TRBV25-1 and TRBJ2-1; 12 nucleotides agree with TRBD2. The V gene's germline CDR1 is MGHDK and CDR2 SYGVNS. CDR3 size: 15 residues. With 3 bases clipped from V and 4 bases from J, the junction kept 1 base outside the gene matches. The CDR3 sequence: CASSDLAGGYNEQFF. The CDR3 DNA is TGTGCCAGCAGTGACCTAGCGGGAGGGTACAATGAGCAGTTCTTC. The full variable domain, in which reference TRBV25-1 and TRBJ2-1 provide the parts outside the CDR3, is EADIYQTPRYLVIGTGKKITLECSQTMGHDKMYWYQQDPGMELHLIHYSYGVNSTEKGDLSSESTVSRIRTEHFPLTLESARPSHTSQYLCASSDLAGGYNEQFFGPGTRLTVL.

The V call is TRBV6-5, the J call TRBJ1-1; D call uncertain. V gave up 0 bases and J gave up 1 base, with 6 bases separating them. The CDR3 totals 14 residues. CDR1 is MNHEY and CDR2 is SVGAGI in the germline V gene. The CDR3 reads CASSYSWQNTEAFF. The CDR3 DNA follows: TGTGCCAGCAGTTACTCTTGGCAGAACACTGAAGCTTTCTTT.

The chain couples TRBV7-6 to TRBJ2-7; 10 bases agree with TRBD1. Trimming at V came to 5 bases and at J to 5 bases, leaving 6 bases not matched to a gene. This CDR3 is built from 14 residues. Germline V gene lookup returns CDR1 SGHVS and CDR2 FNYEAQ. Here the CDR3 DNA reads TGTGCCAGCAGCCTCTTGGGGACAGGGGACGAGCAGTACTTC. Protein product: CASSLLGTGDEQYF.

V is TRBV7-9 and J is TRBJ1-5, with D perhaps matching TRBD1 (6 bases). V was pared by 3 bases and J by 6 bases, with 9 bases between. Germline CDR1 SEHNR, CDR2 FQNEAQ (reference sequence). The CDR3 covers 13 residues. The CDR3, as DNA: TGTGCCAGCAGCTTGGGGGGGCCTCAGCCCCAGCATTTT. It translates to CASSLGGPQPQHF.

The table lists this clone with a count of one. The chain has TRBV5-1 and TRBJ1-1; D not certain. Germline CDR1 reads SGHRS; CDR2 reads YFSETQ. The germline V and J ends were trimmed by 0 bases and 0 bases, with 12 bases remaining between them. CDR3 length: 16 residues. The CDR3 reads CASSLESGYMNTEAFF. As DNA, the CDR3 is TGCGCCAGCAGCTTGGAGTCCGGATACATGAACACTGAAGCTTTCTTT.

The rearrangement links TRBV15 to TRBJ1-2; D is uncertain. The CDR3 has 15 residues. Germline V gene lookup returns CDR1 LNHNV and CDR2 YYDKDF (reference sequence). V lost 1 base and J lost 8, with 17 bases in between. The CDR3 loop reads CATSRVREWGIGYTF. In nucleotides, the CDR3 is TGTGCCACCAGCAGAGTTCGAGAGTGGGGTATAGGCTACACCTTC. Complete variable domain (other parts from reference TRBV15 and TRBJ1-2): DAMVIQNPRYQVTQFGKPVTLSCSQTLNHNVMYWYQQKSSQAPKLLFHYYDKDFNNEADTPDNFQSRRPNTSFCFLDIRSPGLGDTAMYLCATSRVREWGIGYTFGSGTRLTVV.

J is TRBJ2-1 and V is TRBV7-9, with D hard to call. The CDR3 loop spans 14 amino acids. Trimming took 0 bases from V and 7 from J, leaving 10 bases between them. CDR1 SEHNR and CDR2 FQNEAQ come from the germline V gene (reference sequence). The CDR3 sequence is CASSLAPEKNEQFF. In DNA form, the CDR3 reads TGTGCCAGCAGCTTAGCGCCGGAGAAAAATGAGCAGTTCTTC.

As for this clone: No DNA is shown, since the ends of the CDR3 on it are uncertain; the CDR3 is the one TCRdb lists. This chain uses TRBV5-1 with TRBJ2-4; the D call TRBD1 from the table was never checked on the DNA. Counting both end residues, the CDR3 totals 14 amino acids. The germline V gene has CDR1 SGHRS and CDR2 YFSETQ. The CDR3 is CASSFGPGGNIQYF.

The chain joins TRBV7-8 to TRBJ1-5; TRBD1 is a possible D gene (5 bases). CDR1 and CDR2 (germline): SGHVS, FQNEAQ. V gave up 1 base and J gave up 7 bases, with 11 bases separating them. The CDR3 loop spans 14 amino acids. For the CDR3, the DNA is TGTGCCAGCAGCTTAGGTAGGGGTAACCAGCCCCAGCATTTT. Amino acid sequence: CASSLGRGNQPQHF.

V and J are TRBV6-5 and TRBJ2-1; D remains ambiguous. The CDR3 has 14 amino acids. Trimming pared 2 bases from V and 5 bases from J, leaving 10 bases between. Germline V gene sequence: CDR1 MNHEY, CDR2 SVGAGI. CDR3 residues: CASSYLVGNNEQFF. CDR3 DNA: TGTGCCAGCAGTTACCTCGTGGGGAACAATGAGCAGTTCTTC.

The V gene is TRBV28, the J gene TRBJ2-1; the match to TRBD2 covers 7 bases. CDR3 size: 14 residues. Germline V CDR1 and CDR2: MDHEN, SYDVKM. V shed 3 bases, J shed 4 bases, and the junction held 3 bases outside the gene matches. The DNA for the CDR3 is TGTGCCAGCAGTTTCGGGGGGAGTTACAATGAGCAGTTCTTC. It is translated as CASSFGGSYNEQFF.

This sequence joins TRBV5-1 and TRBJ1-2; TRBD1 agrees at 9 bases. CDR3 length equals 17 residues. The germline V gene has CDR1 SGHRS and CDR2 YFSETQ. With 0 bases clipped from V and 4 bases from J, the junction kept 10 bases outside the gene matches. The chain's CDR3 is CASSLAPGTGPSYGYTF. DNA for the CDR3: TGCGCCAGCAGCTTGGCCCCTGGGACAGGGCCTAGCTATGGCTACACCTTC.

The CDR3 here is CASSQGTVGNTIYF. The CDR3 nucleotides read TGCGCCAGCAGCCAAGGGACAGTTGGAAACACCATATATTTT. The chain combines TRBV5-1 with TRBJ1-3, with 7 bases matching TRBD1. V lost 4 bases to trimming and J lost 3 bases; unmatched junction nucleotides: 4. Per the germline V gene, CDR1 is SGHRS and CDR2 is YFSETQ. The CDR3 contains 14 residues.

V usage is TRBV7-3 and J usage is TRBJ2-3, with D unclear. In germline, CDR1 is SGHTA, CDR2 FQGTGA. The length of the CDR3 is 13 residues. Trimming cost V 2 bases and J 5 bases, with 8 bases left between them. In DNA form, the CDR3 reads TGTGCCAGCAGCTTAGAGATCAGAGATACGCAGTATTTT. Its protein is CASSLEIRDTQYF. Variable domain in full (rest from reference TRBV7-3 and TRBJ2-3): GAGVSQTPSNKVTEKGKYVELRCDPISGHTALYWYRQSLGQGPEFLIYFQGTGAADDSGLPNDRFFAVRPEGSVSTLKIQRTERGDSAVYLCASSLEIRDTQYFGPGTRLTVL.

This chain connects TRBV9 to TRBJ1-2, with D unresolved. In germline, CDR1 is SGDLS, CDR2 YYNGEE. Trimming pared 0 bases from V and 4 bases from J, leaving 10 bases between. CDR3 length: 14 residues. The CDR3 DNA is TGTGCCAGCAGCGTAGTCGAGTTACCCTATGGCTACACCTTC. As protein: CASSVVELPYGYTF.

CDR3 amino acids: CASSDWAGGNYEQFF. In DNA form, the CDR3 reads TGTGCCAGCAGCGACTGGGCGGGAGGGAATTATGAGCAGTTCTTC. This sequence joins TRBV11-2 and TRBJ2-1, with 9 bases fitting TRBD2. Germline assignment: CDR1 SGHAT and CDR2 FQNNGV. This CDR3 is built from 15 residues. V was clipped by 5 bases and J by 8 bases; unmatched bases: 10.

The count of this clone is one. Here the CDR3 DNA reads TGTGCCAGCTCACTCGGACAGGGTGGCGAGCAGTACTTC. This sequence encodes CASSLGQGGEQYF. The chain carries TRBV18 and TRBJ2-7; 8 nucleotides align to TRBD1. Unmatched junction bases numbered 5, after V lost 4 bases and J lost 6 bases. The CDR3 length is 13 residues. CDR1 and CDR2 from the germline V gene are KGHSH and LQKENI. Together with reference TRBV18 and TRBJ2-7, the CDR3 gives the full variable domain: NAGVMQNPRHLVRRRGQEARLRCSPMKGHSHVYWYRQLPEEGLKFMVYLQKENIIDESGMPKERFSAEFPKEGPSILRIQQVVRGDSAAYFCASSLGQGGEQYFGPGTRLTVT.

The chain links TRBV19 to TRBJ1-6, with D possibly being TRBD1 (5 bases). Germline V gene lookup returns CDR1 LNHDA and CDR2 SQIVND (reference sequence). The V end lost 4 bases, the J end lost 8 bases, and 15 bases lay between the germline ends. The CDR3 is 15 amino acids. CDR3 DNA: TGTGCCAGTAGTACGGAAAGGCCGGGGGATTCACCCCTCCACTTT. Translation gives CASSTERPGDSPLHF.

This clone was detected once. The V call is TRBV7-9, the J call TRBJ2-3; D ambiguous. The CDR3 runs 13 residues. With 1 base removed from V and 4 bases from J, the gap between germline ends came to 6 bases. Germline CDR1 SEHNR, CDR2 FQNEAQ (reference sequence). The CDR3 DNA sequence: TGTGCCAGCAGCTTAGGTGGGGCAGATACGCAGTATTTT. This encodes CASSLGGADTQYF.

The rearrangement uses TRBV9 and TRBJ1-1; the D gene is possibly TRBD1 (5 bases). The CDR3 loop spans 14 amino acids. V lost 3 bases and J 0 bases, leaving 9 bases between the germline ends. Germline V gives CDR1 SGDLS, CDR2 YYNGEE. CDR3 in amino acids: CASSARQLNTEAFF. The CDR3 DNA is TGTGCCAGCAGCGCCAGACAGCTGAACACTGAAGCTTTCTTT.

This chain joins TRBV6-5 and TRBJ2-1; the D gene is possibly TRBD1 (5 bases). Germline V gives CDR1 MNHEY, CDR2 SVGAGI. The V and J ends lost 0 bases and 7 bases respectively, with 10 bases between them. This CDR3 spans 14 amino acids. In DNA form, the CDR3 reads TGTGCCAGCAGTTACTCGACAGCAGGGAATGAGCAGTTCTTC. This encodes CASSYSTAGNEQFF.

The CDR3 reads CASSLVRNSYNEQFF. CDR3 nucleotides: TGTGCCAGCAGCTTGGTACGTAACTCCTACAATGAGCAGTTCTTC. The gene calls are TRBV5-4 and TRBJ2-1; D is unclear. The germline V gene encodes CDR1 SGHNT and CDR2 YYREEE (reference sequence). The ends were cut back, 0 bases at V and 0 bases at J, with 7 bases in the middle. This CDR3 is 15 amino acids long. Full variable domain (rest looked up from reference TRBV5-4 and TRBJ2-1): ETGVTQSPTHLIKTRGQQVTLRCSSQSGHNTVSWYQQALGQGPQFIFQYYREEENGRGNFPPRFSGLQFPNYSSELNVNALELDDSALYLCASSLVRNSYNEQFFGPGTRLTVL.